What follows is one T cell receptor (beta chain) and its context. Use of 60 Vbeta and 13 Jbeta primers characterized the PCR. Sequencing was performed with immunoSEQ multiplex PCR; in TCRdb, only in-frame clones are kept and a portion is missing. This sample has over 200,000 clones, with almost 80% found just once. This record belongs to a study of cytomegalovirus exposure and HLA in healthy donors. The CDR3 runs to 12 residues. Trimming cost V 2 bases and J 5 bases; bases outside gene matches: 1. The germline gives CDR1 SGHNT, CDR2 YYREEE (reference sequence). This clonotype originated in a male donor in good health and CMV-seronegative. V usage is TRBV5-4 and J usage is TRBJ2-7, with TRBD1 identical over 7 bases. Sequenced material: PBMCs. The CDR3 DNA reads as TGTGCCAGCAGCTTCGGGACAGACGAGCAGTACTTC. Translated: CASSFGTDEQYF.